The 18 T cell receptor beta chains listed next were all sequenced from one sample in a study of blood T cell repertoires in COVID-19 (dated by TCRdb to about 2020). Library prep was done by the immunoSEQ multiplex PCR assay. In its TCRdb copy, this immuneACCESS table keeps in-frame sequences only and misses some clones. Where compared with another copy, unresolved V genes explain less than half of these, and the others have no known cause. This sample gives 150,000 or so clones in total; around 87% of them show up just once. Approximately 6.5% of the sample goes to the ten largest clones. The specimen sequenced was peripheral blood. The receptor source for this set is an elderly man with acute or convalescent COVID-19.

The chain carries TRBV10-1 and TRBJ1-1, with D possibly TRBD1 on 5 matching bases. There are 13 residues in the CDR3. The germline V gene has CDR1 WNHNN and CDR2 SYGVQD (reference sequence). Trimming cost V 6 bases and J 6 bases, with 14 bases left between them. The DNA of the CDR3 is TGCGCCAGCAGCCCCGCTGGGGGGGCTGAAGCTTTCTTT. It translates to CASSPAGGAEAFF.

The rearrangement links TRBV5-8 to TRBJ1-2; D is undetermined. Trimming took off 0 bases at V and 2 bases at J, with 8 bases between the two ends. The CDR3 spans 14 residues. The germline CDR1 and CDR2 sequences are SGHTS and YDEGEE. This chain's CDR3 is CASSLEVRNYGYTF. DNA of the CDR3: TGTGCCAGCAGCTTGGAAGTCAGAAACTATGGCTACACCTTC.

Notes on this clone: In the same sample, other DNA sequences code for this CDR3. The rearrangement links TRBV5-1 to TRBJ1-1; D possibly corresponds to TRBD1 (5 bases). Trimming took off 5 bases at V and 1 base at J, with 12 bases between the two ends. There are 14 residues in the CDR3. Germline CDR1 is SGHRS and CDR2 is YFSETQ. The CDR3 bases are TGCGCCAGCAGTAATCAGGGCGGGAACACTGAAGCTTTCTTT. Translating it yields CASSNQGGNTEAFF.

This sequence joins TRBV10-3 and TRBJ2-3, with 16 bases lining up with TRBD2. The trim removed 3 bases at V and 5 bases at J, leaving 2 bases unmatched. CDR3 length equals 16 residues. Germline assignment: CDR1 ENHRY and CDR2 SYGVKD. CDR3 DNA sequence: TGTGCCATCAGTGAAGGGACTAGCGGGAGGGGAGATACGCAGTATTTT. Translation gives CAISEGTSGRGDTQYF.

V usage is TRBV4-1 and J usage is TRBJ2-7; the D is unclear. Trimming removed 3 bases from V and 0 bases from J, with 12 bases in between. This CDR3 comprises 15 residues. The germline V gene has CDR1 MGHRA and CDR2 YSYEKL. The chain's CDR3 is CASSHNAAGSYEQYF. In DNA, the CDR3 is TGCGCCAGCAGCCATAACGCGGCCGGCTCCTACGAGCAGTACTTC.

CDR3 amino acids: CASRRGRGSYNSPLHF. Here the CDR3 DNA reads TGTGCCAGCAGGCGAGGACGGGGCTCCTATAATTCACCCCTCCACTTT. J is TRBJ1-6 and V is TRBV28; D unclear. Germline CDR1 reads MDHEN; CDR2 reads SYDVKM. This CDR3 contains 16 residues. V lost 6 bases, J lost 0 bases, and 12 bases lay in between. The full variable domain, its missing parts supplied by reference TRBV28 and TRBJ1-6, is DVKVTQSSRYLVKRTGEKVFLECVQDMDHENMFWYRQDPGLGLRLIYFSYDVKMKEKGDIPEGYSVSREKKERFSLILESASTNQTSMYLCASRRGRGSYNSPLHFGNGTRLTVT.

The chain combines TRBV7-2 with TRBJ2-1; the D is unclear. CDR1 and CDR2 (germline): SGHTA, FQGNSA. V lost 2 bases and J 5 bases, leaving 7 bases between the germline ends. The CDR3 extends over 13 amino acids. The CDR3 protein is CASSLLEDNEQFF. The CDR3 coding sequence is TGTGCCAGCAGCTTACTAGAGGACAATGAGCAGTTCTTC. The complete variable domain, with remaining parts taken from reference TRBV7-2 and TRBJ2-1, reads GAGVSQSPSNKVTEKGKDVELRCDPISGHTALYWYRQSLGQGLEFLIYFQGNSAPDKSGLPSDRFSAERTGGSVSTLTIQRTQQEDSAVYLCASSLLEDNEQFFGPGTRLTVL.

V and J are TRBV3-1 (or the pseudogene TRBV3-2) and TRBJ2-7, with 11 bases identical to TRBD2. Germline V gene data show CDR1 as LGHDT and CDR2 as YNNKEL (reference sequence). The ends lost 1 base at V and 7 bases at J; junction bases unmatched: 6. CDR3 size: 15 residues. The CDR3 is CASSQVLAGGGEQYF. CDR3 sequence (DNA): TGTGCCAGCAGCCAAGTATTAGCGGGAGGGGGAGAGCAGTACTTC.

This clone was counted a single time. The gene calls are TRBV27 and TRBJ1-1; 7 positions agree with TRBD1. The germline CDR1 and CDR2 sequences are MNHEY and SMNVEV (reference sequence). The CDR3 contains 14 residues. Trimming at V came to 5 bases and at J to 0 bases, leaving 3 bases not matched to a gene. CDR3 bases: TGTGCCAGCAGTATCGACAGGGTGAACACTGAAGCTTTCTTT. Protein: CASSIDRVNTEAFF.

A note on this clone: This sample includes further DNA sequences coding for the same CDR3. In DNA, the CDR3 is TGTGCCAGCTCACCGGACAGGGAGACTGAAGCTTTCTTT. It codes for CASSPDRETEAFF. This chain connects TRBV18 to TRBJ1-1; 8 bases align to TRBD1. Germline-derived CDR1 and CDR2 are KGHSH and LQKENI. The length of the CDR3 is 13 residues. The V and J ends lost 3 bases and 5 bases, in that order; junction bases with no gene match: 2.

The V and J genes are TRBV21-1 and TRBJ1-4; the DNA was not compared with TRBD1, the D call given in the table. TRBV21-1 is a pseudogene locus. The CDR3 runs to 17 residues. This CDR3 is CASSKGRRAVRYEKLFF. The CDR3 coding sequence is TGTGCCAGCAGCAAAGGGCGCAGGGCCGTCCGATACGAAAAACTGTTTTTT.

The chain is built from TRBV5-1 and TRBJ1-3; tentative D call: TRBD1 (5 bases). The germline V and J ends were trimmed by 2 bases and 4 bases, with 13 bases remaining between them. The CDR3 loop spans 15 amino acids. Germline values: CDR1 SGHRS, CDR2 YFSETQ. The CDR3 DNA sequence: TGCGCCAGCAGCTTTGACAGTTCGTTCGGAAACACCATATATTTT. Its protein is CASSFDSSFGNTIYF.

V usage is TRBV10-3 and J usage is TRBJ2-5, with 12 bases fitting TRBD2. Germline values: CDR1 ENHRY, CDR2 SYGVKD. V shed 10 bases, J shed 5 bases, and the junction held 11 bases outside the gene matches. The CDR3 runs 15 residues. This CDR3 reads CATATSGGSRETQYF. Here the CDR3 DNA reads TGTGCCACCGCGACTAGCGGGGGTTCACGGGAGACCCAGTACTTC.

The chain carries TRBV6-1 and TRBJ1-1; D gene unclear. Germline V gene lookup returns CDR1 MNHNS and CDR2 SASEGT. The CDR3 is 14 residues long. Trimming cost V 0 bases and J 5 bases, with 10 bases left between them. CDR3 region: CASSEAGVGTEAFF. Written as DNA, the CDR3 is TGTGCCAGCAGTGAAGCCGGGGTTGGGACTGAAGCTTTCTTT.

A single count supports this clone. The chain carries TRBV5-1 and TRBJ2-1; D perhaps matches TRBD2 (6 bases). Deletions cut 0 bases from V and 6 bases from J, with 16 bases between. The CDR3 is made up of 16 amino acids. Germline loops: CDR1 SGHRS, CDR2 YFSETQ. The chain's CDR3 is CASSLAMSSVTNEQFF. The CDR3 DNA reads as TGCGCCAGCAGCTTGGCCATGTCTAGCGTAACCAATGAGCAGTTCTTC.

The V call is TRBV6-5, the J call TRBJ1-6; D possibly corresponds to TRBD1 (6 bases). The CDR3 has 15 residues. Germline CDR1 reads MNHEY; CDR2 reads SVGAGI. The V gene lost 0 bases and the J gene lost 11 bases, with 14 bases spanning the gap. CDR3: CASSYSKGGGTPLHF. CDR3 coding DNA: TGTGCCAGCAGTTACTCGAAGGGTGGGGGCACACCCCTCCACTTT.

The chain combines TRBV2 with TRBJ2-1; D ambiguous. Germline assignment: CDR1 SNHLY and CDR2 FYNNEI. There are 15 residues in the CDR3. Trimming left V 4 bases short and J 0 bases short, with 10 bases between. The DNA for the CDR3 is TGTGCCAGCAGTGTACGCGTTGGCTCCTACAATGAGCAGTTCTTC. Amino acid sequence: CASSVRVGSYNEQFF.

The chain recombines TRBV4-1 with TRBJ1-3; maybe TRBD1 (5 bases). The CDR3 is 16 amino acids. The V and J ends lost 0 bases and 5 bases respectively, with 14 bases between them. CDR1 MGHRA and CDR2 YSYEKL come from the germline V gene. The CDR3 sequence: CASSQDGYLGRNTIYF. The CDR3 DNA is TGCGCCAGCAGCCAAGACGGATACTTGGGGCGAAACACCATATATTTT.